Shown below are 10 T cell receptor beta chains from a single sample sequenced in a study of blood T cell repertoires in COVID-19. Assay used: immunoSEQ multiplex PCR; TCRdb lists only in-frame clones, some missing. The sample has some 200,000 clones, roughly 84% seen once. Sequencing was performed on PBMCs or T cells enriched from blood (not recorded which). All receptors come from a man in his thirties or forties in a cohort exposed to, infected with or recovered from COVID-19 (not recorded which).

The V and J genes are TRBV14 and TRBJ1-2; 7 bases align to TRBD1. Germline assignment: CDR1 SGHDN and CDR2 FVKESK. The junction had 5 bases not matched to a gene; V was cut back by 0 bases and J by 4 bases. This CDR3 is built from 15 residues. CDR3 in amino acids: CASSQDDRVSYGYTF. The CDR3 DNA is TGTGCCAGCAGCCAAGACGACAGGGTATCCTATGGCTACACCTTC.

As regards this clone: At one boundary the junction diverges from the germline segment, which might be a read error. The chain combines TRBV7-2 with TRBJ1-5; D is undetermined. CDR3 length: 15 residues. Germline V gene lookup returns CDR1 SGHTA and CDR2 FQGNSA. CDR3 amino acids: CASSLEAVSNQPQHF. CDR3 nucleotides: TGTGCAAGCAGCTTAGAAGCTGTTAGCAATCAGCCCCAGCATTTT.

The J gene is TRBJ2-5, the V gene TRBV6-2 or TRBV6-3, with 7 bases that match TRBD1. Germline V CDR1 and CDR2: MNHEY, SVGEGT. CDR3 length equals 13 residues. Germline trimming cut 6 bases from V and 3 bases from J; bases unmatched to any gene: 4. The CDR3 spells CASSWDSKETQYF. CDR3 nucleotide sequence: TGTGCCAGCAGCTGGGACAGTAAAGAGACCCAGTACTTC.

This clone appeared a single time. Here the CDR3 DNA reads TGTGCCAGCAGTGGTACAAGCGGAGGGATTAGCAATCAGCCCCAGCATTTT. The encoded protein is CASSGTSGGISNQPQHF. The chain links TRBV2 to TRBJ1-5; D is uncertain. This CDR3 is 17 amino acids long. V lost 4 bases and J 0 bases, leaving 16 bases between the germline ends. CDR1 SNHLY and CDR2 FYNNEI come from the germline V gene.

This chain connects TRBV7-2 to TRBJ2-3; 11 bases are a match to TRBD2. Germline V gene sequence: CDR1 SGHTA, CDR2 FQGNSA. Losses at the gene ends were 0 bases for V and 3 bases for J; bases not matched to a gene: 2. This CDR3 has 16 amino acids. The CDR3 spells CASSLALAGVTDTQYF. The CDR3 DNA reads TGTGCCAGCAGCTTAGCACTAGCGGGAGTGACAGATACGCAGTATTTT.

This clone was seen a single time. This rearrangement joins TRBV14 to TRBJ2-7, with 7 bases matching TRBD1. V lost 1 base to trimming and J lost 4 bases; unmatched junction nucleotides: 4. The CDR3 extends over 14 amino acids. The germline CDR1 and CDR2 sequences are SGHDN and FVKESK. In DNA form, the CDR3 reads TGTGCCAGCAGCCAAGGACAGGGCCGTTACGAGCAGTACTTC. Residues: CASSQGQGRYEQYF.

This sequence joins TRBV25-1 and TRBJ2-1; 8 nucleotides match TRBD2. The CDR3 sequence is 16 residues long. Germline-derived CDR1 and CDR2 are MGHDK and SYGVNS. V was pared by 4 bases and J by 7 bases, with 12 bases of the junction left unmatched. This CDR3 reads CASSGSLGPSGNEQFF. In DNA form, the CDR3 reads TGTGCCAGCAGTGGAAGTTTAGGCCCTAGCGGGAATGAGCAGTTCTTC. The whole variable domain, filled in from reference TRBV25-1 and TRBJ2-1, reads EADIYQTPRYLVIGTGKKITLECSQTMGHDKMYWYQQDPGMELHLIHYSYGVNSTEKGDLSSESTVSRIRTEHFPLTLESARPSHTSQYLCASSGSLGPSGNEQFFGPGTRLTVL.

The gene calls are TRBV5-1 and TRBJ2-7; D is unclear. The CDR3 has 14 amino acids. Per germline, CDR1 SGHRS and CDR2 YFSETQ. V was pared by 0 bases and J by 0 bases, with 7 bases between. In DNA, the CDR3 is TGCGCCAGCAGCTTGGGCGGTTTCTCCTACGAGCAGTACTTC. Protein product: CASSLGGFSYEQYF.

This clone was observed a few times. J is TRBJ1-2 and V is TRBV5-1; the D is unclear. The V end was cut by 4 bases, the J end by 1 base, with 8 bases between. The germline CDR1 and CDR2 sequences are SGHRS and YFSETQ. This CDR3 contains 13 residues. The CDR3 here is CASSPDINYGYTF. For the CDR3, the DNA is TGCGCCAGCAGCCCAGACATTAACTATGGCTACACCTTC.

The chain joins TRBV19 to TRBJ2-1; possibly TRBD1 for D (5 bases). This CDR3 is 14 amino acids long. Per the germline V gene, CDR1 is LNHDA and CDR2 is SQIVND (reference sequence). V was clipped by 5 bases and J by 7 bases, with 15 bases between them. CDR3 residues: CASSGRQGRNEQFF. The DNA of the CDR3 is TGTGCCAGTAGTGGTCGGCAGGGTCGGAATGAGCAGTTCTTC.